The clone carrying this T cell receptor beta chain was found a few times. Its specificity is not known. Unique molecular identifiers were present on cDNA, and template switching added a universal primer site. TCRdb ran MiXCR on the 5' RACE reads and lists one entry per CDR3 protein. The data show about 700,000 distinct CDR3 sequences, roughly 8% seen once. The CDR3 has 15 amino acids. Trimming shortened V by 5 bases and J by 0 bases, and 13 bases separated the two germline ends. Germline V gives CDR1 SGHRS, CDR2 YFSETQ. The record originates from a study of identical twins. General study results and limits: Where beta out-of-frame sequences were concerned, excess twin sharing was weaker. Abundant cord blood beta clonotypes carried fewer insertions; memory repertoires showed none.

All donors comprised healthy Caucasians. The data were also submitted as part of a second study, on yellow fever vaccine responses in identical twins.

The rearrangement joins TRBV5-1 to TRBJ2-3; possibly TRBD2 for D (5 bases). The clonotype was recovered from a woman under 30 in good health. The sequenced sample consisted of PBMCs. The CDR3 coding sequence is TGCGCCAGCAGACTAGACACACCGAGCACAGATACGCAGTATTTT. Translated: CASRLDTPSTDTQYF.